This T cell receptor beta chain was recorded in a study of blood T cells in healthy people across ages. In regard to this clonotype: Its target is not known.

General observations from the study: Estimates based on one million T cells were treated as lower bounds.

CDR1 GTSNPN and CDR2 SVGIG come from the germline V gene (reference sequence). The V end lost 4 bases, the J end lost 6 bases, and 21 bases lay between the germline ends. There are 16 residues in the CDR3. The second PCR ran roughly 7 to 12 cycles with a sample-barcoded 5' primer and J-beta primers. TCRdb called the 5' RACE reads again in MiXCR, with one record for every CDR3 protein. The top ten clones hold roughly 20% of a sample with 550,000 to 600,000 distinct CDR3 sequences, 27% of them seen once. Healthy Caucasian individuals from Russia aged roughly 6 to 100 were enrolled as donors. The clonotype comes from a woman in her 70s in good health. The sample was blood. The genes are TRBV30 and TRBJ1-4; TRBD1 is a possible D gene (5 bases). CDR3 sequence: CAWTPITGGPDEKLFF. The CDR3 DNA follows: TGTGCCTGGACCCCGATTACGGGGGGACCCGATGAAAAACTGTTTTTT. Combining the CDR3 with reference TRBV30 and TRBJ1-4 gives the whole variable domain SQTIHQWPATLVQPVGSPLSLECTVEGTSNPNLYWYRQAAGRGLQLLFYSVGIGQISSEVPQNLSASRPQDRQFILSSKKLLLSDSGFYLCAWTPITGGPDEKLFFGSGTQLSVL.